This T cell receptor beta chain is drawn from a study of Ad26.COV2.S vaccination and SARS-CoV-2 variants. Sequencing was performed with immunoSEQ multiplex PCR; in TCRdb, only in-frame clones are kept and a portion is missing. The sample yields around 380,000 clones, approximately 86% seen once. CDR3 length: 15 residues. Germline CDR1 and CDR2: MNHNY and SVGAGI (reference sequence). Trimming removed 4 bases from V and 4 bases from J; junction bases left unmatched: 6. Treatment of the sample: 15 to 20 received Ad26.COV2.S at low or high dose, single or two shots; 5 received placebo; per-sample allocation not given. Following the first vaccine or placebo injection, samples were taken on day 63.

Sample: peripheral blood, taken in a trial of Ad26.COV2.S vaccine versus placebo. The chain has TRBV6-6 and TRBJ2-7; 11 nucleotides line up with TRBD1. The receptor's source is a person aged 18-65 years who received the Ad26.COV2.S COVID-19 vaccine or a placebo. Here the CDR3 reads CASSFPGTGGYEQYF. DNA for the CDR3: TGTGCCAGCAGTTTTCCCGGGACAGGGGGTTACGAGCAGTACTTC.